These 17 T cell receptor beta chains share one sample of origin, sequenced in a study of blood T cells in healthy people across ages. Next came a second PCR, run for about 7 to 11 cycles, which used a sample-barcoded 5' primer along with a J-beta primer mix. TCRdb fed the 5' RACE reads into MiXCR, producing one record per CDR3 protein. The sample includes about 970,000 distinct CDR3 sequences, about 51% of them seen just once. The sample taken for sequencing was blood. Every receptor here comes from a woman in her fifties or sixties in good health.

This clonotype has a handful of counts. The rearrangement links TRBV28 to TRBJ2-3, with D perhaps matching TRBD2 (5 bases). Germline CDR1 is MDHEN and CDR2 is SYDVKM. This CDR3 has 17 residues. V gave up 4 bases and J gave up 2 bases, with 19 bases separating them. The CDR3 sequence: CASSSPRAETLTDTQYF. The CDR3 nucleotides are TGTGCCAGCAGTTCTCCCAGAGCGGAAACACTCACAGATACGCAGTATTTT.

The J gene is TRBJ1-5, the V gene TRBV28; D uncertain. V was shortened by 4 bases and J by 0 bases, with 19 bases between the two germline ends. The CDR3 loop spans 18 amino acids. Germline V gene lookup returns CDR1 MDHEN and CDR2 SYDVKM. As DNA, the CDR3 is TGTGCCAGCAGTTCCCCAGGTGGGGTTGGAGATAGCAATCAGCCCCAGCATTTT. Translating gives CASSSPGGVGDSNQPQHF.

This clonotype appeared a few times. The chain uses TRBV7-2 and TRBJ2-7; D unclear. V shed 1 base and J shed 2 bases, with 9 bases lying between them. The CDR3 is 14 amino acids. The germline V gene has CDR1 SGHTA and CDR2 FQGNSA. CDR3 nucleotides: TGTGCCAGCAGCTTAGGCCAGGAACCCTACGAGCAGTACTTC. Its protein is CASSLGQEPYEQYF.

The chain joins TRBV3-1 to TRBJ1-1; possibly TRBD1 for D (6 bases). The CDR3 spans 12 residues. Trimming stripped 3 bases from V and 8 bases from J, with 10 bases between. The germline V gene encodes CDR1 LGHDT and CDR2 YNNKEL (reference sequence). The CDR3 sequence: CASSHRTAEAFF. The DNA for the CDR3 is TGTGCCAGCAGCCATCGGACAGCCGAAGCTTTCTTT. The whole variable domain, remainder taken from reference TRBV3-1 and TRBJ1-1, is DTAVSQTPKYLVTQMGNDKSIKCEQNLGHDTMYWYKQDSKKFLKIMFSYNNKELIINETVPNRFSPKSPDKAHLNLHINSLELGDSAVYFCASSHRTAEAFFGQGTRLTVV.

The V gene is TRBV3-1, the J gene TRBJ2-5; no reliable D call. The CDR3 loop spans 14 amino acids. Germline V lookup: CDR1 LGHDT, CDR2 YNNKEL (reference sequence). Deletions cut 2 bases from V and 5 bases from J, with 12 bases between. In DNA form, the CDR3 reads TGTGCCAGCAGCCAATTTATCGGCGGTGAGACCCAGTACTTC. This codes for CASSQFIGGETQYF.

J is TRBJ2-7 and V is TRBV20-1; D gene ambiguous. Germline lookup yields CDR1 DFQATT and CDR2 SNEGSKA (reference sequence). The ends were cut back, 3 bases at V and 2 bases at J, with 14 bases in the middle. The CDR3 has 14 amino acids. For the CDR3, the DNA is TGCAGTGCTAGGGCGGTCCGAACCCCCTACGAGCAGTACTTC. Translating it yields CSARAVRTPYEQYF.

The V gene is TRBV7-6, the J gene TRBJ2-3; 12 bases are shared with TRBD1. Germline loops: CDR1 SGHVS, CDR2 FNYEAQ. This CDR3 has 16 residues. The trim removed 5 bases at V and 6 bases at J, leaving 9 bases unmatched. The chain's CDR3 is CASSLVGGQGADTQYF. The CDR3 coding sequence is TGTGCCAGCAGCCTAGTCGGGGGACAGGGGGCCGATACGCAGTATTTT.

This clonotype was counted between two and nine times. The CDR3 loop is CASSRVAGGFYEQYF. CDR3 nucleotide sequence: TGTGCCAGCAGCCGGGTGGCAGGGGGATTCTACGAGCAGTACTTC. The V and J genes are TRBV6-5 and TRBJ2-7, with TRBD1 identical over 7 bases. Germline loops: CDR1 MNHEY, CDR2 SVGAGI. V shed 6 bases and J 3 bases; nucleotides not matched to a gene: 11. The CDR3 sequence is 15 residues long.

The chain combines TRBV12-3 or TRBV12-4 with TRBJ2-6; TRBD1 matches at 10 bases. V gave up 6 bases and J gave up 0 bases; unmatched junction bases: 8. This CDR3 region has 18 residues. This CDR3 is CASSPPGQGNSGANVLTF. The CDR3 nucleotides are TGTGCCAGCAGCCCTCCGGGACAGGGGAACTCTGGGGCCAACGTCCTGACTTTC.

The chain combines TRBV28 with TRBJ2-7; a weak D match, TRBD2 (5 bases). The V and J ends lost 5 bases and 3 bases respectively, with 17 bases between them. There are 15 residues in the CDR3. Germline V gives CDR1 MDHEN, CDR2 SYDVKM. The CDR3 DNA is TGTGCCAGCAGTGCATCCCGGACTGACGACTACGAGCAGTACTTC. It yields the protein CASSASRTDDYEQYF. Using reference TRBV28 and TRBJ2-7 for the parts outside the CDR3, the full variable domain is DVKVTQSSRYLVKRTGEKVFLECVQDMDHENMFWYRQDPGLGLRLIYFSYDVKMKEKGDIPEGYSVSREKKERFSLILESASTNQTSMYLCASSASRTDDYEQYFGPGTRLTVT.

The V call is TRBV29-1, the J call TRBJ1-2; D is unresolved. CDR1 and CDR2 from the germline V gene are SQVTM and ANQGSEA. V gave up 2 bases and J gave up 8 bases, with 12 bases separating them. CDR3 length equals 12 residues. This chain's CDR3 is CSVEKSAYGYTF. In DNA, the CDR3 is TGCAGCGTTGAAAAATCGGCTTACGGCTACACCTTC.

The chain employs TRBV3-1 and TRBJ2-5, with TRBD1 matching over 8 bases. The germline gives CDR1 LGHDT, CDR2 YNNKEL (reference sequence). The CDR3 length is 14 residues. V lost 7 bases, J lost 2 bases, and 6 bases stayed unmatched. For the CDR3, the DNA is TGTGCCAGCAACCCGGACAGGGCTCAAGAGACCCAGTACTTC. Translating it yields CASNPDRAQETQYF.

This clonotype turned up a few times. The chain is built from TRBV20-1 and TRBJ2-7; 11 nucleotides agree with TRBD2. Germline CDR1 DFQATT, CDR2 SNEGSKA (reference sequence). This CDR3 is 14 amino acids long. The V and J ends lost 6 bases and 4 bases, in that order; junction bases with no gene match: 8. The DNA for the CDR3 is TGCAGTGCCCACGTAGCGGGAGGGATATACGAGCAGTACTTC. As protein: CSAHVAGGIYEQYF.

Here the CDR3 DNA reads TGTGCCAGCAGCTTCCGCCCCCAAGAGACCCAGTACTTC. Amino acid sequence: CASSFRPQETQYF. The chain combines TRBV7-2 with TRBJ2-5; D ambiguous. The V end was cut by 3 bases, the J end by 1 base, with 6 bases between. Germline V gene data show CDR1 as SGHTA and CDR2 as FQGNSA. This CDR3 contains 13 residues.

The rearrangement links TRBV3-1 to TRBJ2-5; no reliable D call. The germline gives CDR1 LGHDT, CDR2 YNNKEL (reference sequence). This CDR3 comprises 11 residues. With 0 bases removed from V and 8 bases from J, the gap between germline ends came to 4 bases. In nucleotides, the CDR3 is TGTGCCAGCAGCCAAGAGACAACCCAGTACTTC. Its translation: CASSQETTQYF.

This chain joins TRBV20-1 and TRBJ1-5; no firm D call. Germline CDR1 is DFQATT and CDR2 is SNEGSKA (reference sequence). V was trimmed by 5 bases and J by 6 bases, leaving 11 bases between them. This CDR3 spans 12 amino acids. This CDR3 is CSARESSQPQHF. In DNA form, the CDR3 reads TGCAGTGCTCGGGAAAGTAGTCAGCCCCAGCATTTT.

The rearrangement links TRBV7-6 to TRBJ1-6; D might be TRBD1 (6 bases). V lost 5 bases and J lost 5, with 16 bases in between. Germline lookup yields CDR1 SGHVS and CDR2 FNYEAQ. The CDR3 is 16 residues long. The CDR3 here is CASSPGGGVNNSPLHF. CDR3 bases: TGTGCCAGCAGCCCCGGAGGGGGGGTTAATAATTCACCCCTCCACTTT.